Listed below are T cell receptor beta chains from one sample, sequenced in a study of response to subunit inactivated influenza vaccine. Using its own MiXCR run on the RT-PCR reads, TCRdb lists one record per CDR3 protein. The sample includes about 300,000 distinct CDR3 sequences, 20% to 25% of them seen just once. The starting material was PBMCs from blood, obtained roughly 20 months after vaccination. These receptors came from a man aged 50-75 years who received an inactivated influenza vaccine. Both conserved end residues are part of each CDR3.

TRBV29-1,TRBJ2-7,CSVEEGRGNEQYF
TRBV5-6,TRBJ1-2,CASSFSLGDGYTF
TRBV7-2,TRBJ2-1,CASSLAGGPAYNEQFF
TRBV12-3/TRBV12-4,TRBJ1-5,CASSNWAGPGNSNQPQHF
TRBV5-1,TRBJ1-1,CASSLSAGEMNTEAFF
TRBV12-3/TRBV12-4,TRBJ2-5,CASSPPSGGKETQYF
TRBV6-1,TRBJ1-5,CASSEGSFVPQHF
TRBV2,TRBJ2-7,CASSEGTGVTYEQYF
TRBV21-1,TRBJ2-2,CASSPPKAGPNTGELFF
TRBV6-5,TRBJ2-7,CASRYGTSGSYEQYF
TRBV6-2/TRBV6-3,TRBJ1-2,CASRIRGHGYTF
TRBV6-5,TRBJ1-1,CASSSRRAQTEAFF
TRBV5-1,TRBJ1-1,CASSKGGPNTEAFF
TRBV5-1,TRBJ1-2,CASSPGTPTYGYTF